The 3 T cell receptor beta chains below come from one sample, sequenced in a study of OX40 agonist ivuxolimab in advanced cancers. Libraries came from the immunoSEQ multiplex PCR assay. Entries here come from immuneACCESS through TCRdb and include only in-frame sequences with V and J called. Some clones fail to appear in such tables; in the studies checked, an unresolved V gene covers under half of the shortfall, and the cause of the remainder is unknown. Present in this sample are 55,000 to 90,000 clones, roughly 80% of which were seen just once. The ten largest make up 1.1% of the sample. The starting material was CD4+ or CD8+ T cells sorted from blood, obtained in a trial of the OX40 agonist ivuxolimab. The receptors derive from an adult with an advanced solid tumor such as melanoma, head and neck, liver or kidney cancer.

The chain carries TRBV7-2 and TRBJ2-5; D uncertain. The ends were cut back, 0 bases at V and 5 bases at J, with 7 bases in the middle. Germline CDR1 is SGHTA and CDR2 is FQGNSA. The CDR3 consists of 13 residues. The CDR3 reads CASSLAGIETQYF. In DNA form, the CDR3 reads TGTGCCAGCAGCTTAGCGGGAATCGAGACCCAGTACTTC. Full variable domain (missing parts from reference TRBV7-2 and TRBJ2-5): GAGVSQSPSNKVTEKGKDVELRCDPISGHTALYWYRQSLGQGLEFLIYFQGNSAPDKSGLPSDRFSAERTGGSVSTLTIQRTQQEDSAVYLCASSLAGIETQYFGPGTRLLVL.

This chain connects TRBV21-1 to TRBJ1-5; TRBD1, the table's D call, lacks a check against the DNA. TRBV21-1 is a pseudogene segment. This CDR3 region has 15 residues. CDR3 loop: CARTISTAGSQPQHF. The CDR3 bases are TGTGCCAGGACCATCTCGACGGCAGGATCCCAGCCCCAGCATTTT.

This clone was counted once. The V and J genes are TRBV27 and TRBJ2-2; 8 bases fit TRBD1. V shed 10 bases and J 11 bases; nucleotides not matched to a gene: 15. The V gene's germline CDR1 is MNHEY and CDR2 SMNVEV (reference sequence). The CDR3 runs to 14 residues. CDR3: CATRVPGQVGELFF. CDR3 nucleotide sequence: TGTGCCACCCGAGTCCCGGGACAGGTGGGAGAGCTGTTTTTT.